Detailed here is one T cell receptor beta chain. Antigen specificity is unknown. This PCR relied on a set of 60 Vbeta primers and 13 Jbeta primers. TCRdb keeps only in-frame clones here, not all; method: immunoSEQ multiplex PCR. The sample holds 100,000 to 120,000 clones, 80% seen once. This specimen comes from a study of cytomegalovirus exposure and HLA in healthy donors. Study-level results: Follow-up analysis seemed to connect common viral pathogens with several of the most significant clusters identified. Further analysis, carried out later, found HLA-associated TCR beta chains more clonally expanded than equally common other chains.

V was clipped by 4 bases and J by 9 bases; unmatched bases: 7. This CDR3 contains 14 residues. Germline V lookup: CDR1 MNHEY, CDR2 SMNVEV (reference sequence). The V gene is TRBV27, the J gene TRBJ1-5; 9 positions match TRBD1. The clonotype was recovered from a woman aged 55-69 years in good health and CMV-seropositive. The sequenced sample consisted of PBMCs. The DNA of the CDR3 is TGTGCCAGCAGTTCGGGACAGGGTGGGCGGCCCCAGCATTTT. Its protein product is CASSSGQGGRPQHF.